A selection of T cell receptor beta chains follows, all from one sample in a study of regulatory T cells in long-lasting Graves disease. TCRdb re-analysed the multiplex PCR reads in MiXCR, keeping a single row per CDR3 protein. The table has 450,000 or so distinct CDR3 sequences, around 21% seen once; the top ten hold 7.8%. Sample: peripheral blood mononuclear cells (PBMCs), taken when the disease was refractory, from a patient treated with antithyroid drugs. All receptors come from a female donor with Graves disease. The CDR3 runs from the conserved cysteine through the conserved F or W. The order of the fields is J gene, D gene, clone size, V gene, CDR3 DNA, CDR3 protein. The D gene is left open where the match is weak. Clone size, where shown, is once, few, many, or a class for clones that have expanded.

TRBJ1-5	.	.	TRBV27	TGTGCCAGCAGTCCAACGGGCCAGGGGTATCAGCCCCAGCATTTT	CASSPTGQGYQPQHF
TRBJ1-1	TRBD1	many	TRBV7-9	TGTGCCACTAGGGACAGCTTGAACACTGAAGCTTTCTTT	CATRDSLNTEAFF
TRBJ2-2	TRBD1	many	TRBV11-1	TGTGCCAGCAGCCACCGCAGACAGGGAAAGAACACCGGGGAGCTGTTTTTT	CASSHRRQGKNTGELFF
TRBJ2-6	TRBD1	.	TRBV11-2	TGTGCCAGCAGCCCTTGGGACAGGGGGAAGGTGGCCAACGTCCTGACTTTC	CASSPWDRGKVANVLTF
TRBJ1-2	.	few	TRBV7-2	TGTGCCAGCAGCACGAGTTCATTCTATGGCTACACCTTC	CASSTSSFYGYTF
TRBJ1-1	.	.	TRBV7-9	TGTGCCAGCAGCCCAGGGGCCGCTGAAGCTTTCTTT	CASSPGAAEAFF
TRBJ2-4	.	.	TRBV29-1	TGCAGCGTTGAAATGGTGGGGGACATTCAGTACTTC	CSVEMVGDIQYF
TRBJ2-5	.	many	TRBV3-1	TGTGCCAGCAGCCAGCCGGCGGAGACCCAGTACTTC	CASSQPAETQYF
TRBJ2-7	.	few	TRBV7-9	TGTGCCAGCAGCTTATACGAATCCCCCGACGAGCAGTACTTC	CASSLYESPDEQYF
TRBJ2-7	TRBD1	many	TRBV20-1	TGCAGTGCCCTCAGGGACAGCACCTACGAGCAGTACTTC	CSALRDSTYEQYF
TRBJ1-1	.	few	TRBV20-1	TGCAGTGCTAGAGACGCTGACAGCCCGAACACTGAAGCTTTCTTT	CSARDADSPNTEAFF
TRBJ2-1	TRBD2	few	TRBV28	TGTGCCAGCAGTTTCCCGCCTAGCGGGAGCGAAGATGAGCAGTTCTTC	CASSFPPSGSEDEQFF
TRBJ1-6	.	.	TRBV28	TGTGCCAGCAGTTTACTACAGGGAAGCCGTAATTCACCCCTCCACTTT	CASSLLQGSRNSPLHF
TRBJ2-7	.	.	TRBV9	TGTGCCAGCAGCGTAGACGCAGCGCCCTACGAGCAGTACTTC	CASSVDAAPYEQYF
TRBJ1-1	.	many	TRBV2	TGTGCCAGCACCCGAGAAGGGGTTGGCACTGAAGCTTTCTTT	CASTREGVGTEAFF
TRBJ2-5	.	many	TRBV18	TGTGCCAGCTCACCCCCGAGCATACAAGAGACCCAGTACTTC	CASSPPSIQETQYF
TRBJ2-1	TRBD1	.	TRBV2	TGTGCCAGCAATGGGGACAGAGACAATGAGCAGTTCTTC	CASNGDRDNEQFF
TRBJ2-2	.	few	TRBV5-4	TGTGCCAGCAGCTGGGCCCCGACGGGCACCGGGGAGCTGTTTTTT	CASSWAPTGTGELFF
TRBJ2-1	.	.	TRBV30	TGTGCCTGGAGTGTACCCAGCAATGAGCAGTTCTTC	CAWSVPSNEQFF
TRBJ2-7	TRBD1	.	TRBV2	TGTGCCAGCAGCCGGGACAGGGGACGTAATCTCCACGAGCAGTACTTC	CASSRDRGRNLHEQYF
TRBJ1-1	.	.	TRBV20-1	TGCAGTGCGGGACGAGTCGGCACTGAAGCTTTCTTT	CSAGRVGTEAFF
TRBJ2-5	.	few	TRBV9	TGTGCCAGCAGCTCAAACCGGGACAACCAAGAGACCCAGTACTTC	CASSSNRDNQETQYF
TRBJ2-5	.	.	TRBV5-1	TGCGCCAGCAGCTTGCTGGCCCAAGAGACCCAGTACTTC	CASSLLAQETQYF
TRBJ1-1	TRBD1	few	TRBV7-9	TGTGCCAGCAGCTCGTGGGACAGGCACGGGGGGAGGAACACTGAAGCTTTCTTT	CASSSWDRHGGRNTEAFF
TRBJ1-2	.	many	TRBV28	TGTGCCAGCAGCGAACGGGGGAGAGGCTACACCTTC	CASSERGRGYTF
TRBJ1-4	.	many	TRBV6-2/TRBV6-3	TGTGCCAGCAGTTACGAGACAGTTCTGGTAACTAATGAAAAACTGTTTTTT	CASSYETVLVTNEKLFF
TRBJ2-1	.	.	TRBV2	TGTGCCAGCAAGAGGTACCCGAGCTCCTACAATGAGCAGTTCTTC	CASKRYPSSYNEQFF
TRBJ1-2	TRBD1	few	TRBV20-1	TGCAGTGACCTACAGGGGAGCGATGGCTACACCTTC	CSDLQGSDGYTF
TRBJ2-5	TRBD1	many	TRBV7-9	TGTGCCAGCAGCTCCTGGGGGGACAGGGACCAAGAGACCCAGTACTTC	CASSSWGDRDQETQYF
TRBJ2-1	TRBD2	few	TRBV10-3	TGTGCCATCAGCAGCGGGATCTATGGGAGCTCCTACAATGAGCAGTTCTTC	CAISSGIYGSSYNEQFF
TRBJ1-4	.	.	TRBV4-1	TGCGCCAGCAGCCCCAAGGGCGCCCAAACTCCAACTAATGAAAAACTGTTTTTT	CASSPKGAQTPTNEKLFF
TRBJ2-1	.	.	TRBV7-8	TGTGCCAGCAGCTTAGCCAGGTCCTATGAGCAGTTCTTC	CASSLARSYEQFF
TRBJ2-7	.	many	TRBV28	TGTGCCAGCAGCTCCGCCTACAACGAGCAGTACTTC	CASSSAYNEQYF
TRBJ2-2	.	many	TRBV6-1	TGTGCCAGCAGTGAAGTGATCGGGGAGCTGTTTTTT	CASSEVIGELFF
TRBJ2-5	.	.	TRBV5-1	TGCGCCAGCAGCTTCGGAGAGGGGGTCCAAGAGACCCAGTACTTC	CASSFGEGVQETQYF
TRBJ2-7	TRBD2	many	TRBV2	TGTGCCAGCAGGGAGCCGGGACTAGGAAGCTCCTACGAGCAGTACTTC	CASREPGLGSSYEQYF
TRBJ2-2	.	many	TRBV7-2	TGTGCCAGCAGACAAACTAGCTCCGGGGAGCTGTTTTTT	CASRQTSSGELFF